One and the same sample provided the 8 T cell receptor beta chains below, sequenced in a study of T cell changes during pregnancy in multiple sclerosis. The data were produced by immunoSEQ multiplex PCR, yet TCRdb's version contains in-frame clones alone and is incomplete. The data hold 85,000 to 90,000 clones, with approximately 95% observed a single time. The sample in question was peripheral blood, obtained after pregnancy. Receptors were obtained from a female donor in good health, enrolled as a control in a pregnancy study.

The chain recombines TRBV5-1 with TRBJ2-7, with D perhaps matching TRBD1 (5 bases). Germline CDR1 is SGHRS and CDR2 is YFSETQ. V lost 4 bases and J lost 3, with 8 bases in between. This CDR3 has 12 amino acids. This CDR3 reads CASSKDNYEQYF. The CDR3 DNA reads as TGCGCCAGCAGCAAGGACAACTACGAGCAGTACTTC.

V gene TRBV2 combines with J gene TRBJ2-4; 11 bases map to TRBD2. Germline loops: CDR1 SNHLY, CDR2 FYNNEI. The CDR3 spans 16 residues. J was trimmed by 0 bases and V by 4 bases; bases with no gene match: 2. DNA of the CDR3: TGTGCCAGCAGTGGGACTAGCGGGTTAGCCAAAAACATTCAGTACTTC. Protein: CASSGTSGLAKNIQYF.

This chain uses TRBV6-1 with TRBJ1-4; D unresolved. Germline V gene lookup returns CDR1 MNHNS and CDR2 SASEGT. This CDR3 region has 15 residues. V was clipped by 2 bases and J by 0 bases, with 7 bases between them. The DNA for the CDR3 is TGTGCCAGCAGTGAACAGAGGTCAACTAATGAAAAACTGTTTTTT. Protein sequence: CASSEQRSTNEKLFF.

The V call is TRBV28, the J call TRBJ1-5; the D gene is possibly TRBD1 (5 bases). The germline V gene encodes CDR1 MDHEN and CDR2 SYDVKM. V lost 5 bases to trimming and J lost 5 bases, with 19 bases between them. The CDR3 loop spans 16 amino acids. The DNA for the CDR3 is TGTGCCAGCAGTAATCAGGGAGCGGGAGGCGATCAGCCCCAGCATTTT. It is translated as CASSNQGAGGDQPQHF.

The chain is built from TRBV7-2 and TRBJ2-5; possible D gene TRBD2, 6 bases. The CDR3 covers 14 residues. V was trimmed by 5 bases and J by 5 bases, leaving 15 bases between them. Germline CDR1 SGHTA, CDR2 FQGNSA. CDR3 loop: CASSGRDWGETQYF. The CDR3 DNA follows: TGTGCCAGCAGCGGCAGGGACTGGGGCGAGACCCAGTACTTC. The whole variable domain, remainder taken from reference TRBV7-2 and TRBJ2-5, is GAGVSQSPSNKVTEKGKDVELRCDPISGHTALYWYRQSLGQGLEFLIYFQGNSAPDKSGLPSDRFSAERTGGSVSTLTIQRTQQEDSAVYLCASSGRDWGETQYFGPGTRLLVL.

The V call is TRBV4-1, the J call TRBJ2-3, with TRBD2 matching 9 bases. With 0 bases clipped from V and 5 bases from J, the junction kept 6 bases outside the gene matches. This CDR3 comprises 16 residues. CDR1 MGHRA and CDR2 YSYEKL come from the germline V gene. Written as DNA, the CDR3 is TGCGCCAGCAGCCAAGAGGGCGGGAGGGCCGTAGATACGCAGTATTTT. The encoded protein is CASSQEGGRAVDTQYF.

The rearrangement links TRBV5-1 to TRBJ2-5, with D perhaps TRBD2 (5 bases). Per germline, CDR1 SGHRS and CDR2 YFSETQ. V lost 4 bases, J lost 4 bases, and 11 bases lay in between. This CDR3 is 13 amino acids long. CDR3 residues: CASSPVGVETQYF. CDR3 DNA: TGCGCCAGCAGCCCCGTGGGAGTAGAGACCCAGTACTTC.

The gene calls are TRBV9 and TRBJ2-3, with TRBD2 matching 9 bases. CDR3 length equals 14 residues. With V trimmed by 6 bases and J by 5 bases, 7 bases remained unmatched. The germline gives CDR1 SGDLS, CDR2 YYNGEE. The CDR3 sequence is CASTIAGVGDTQYF. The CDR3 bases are TGTGCCAGCACCATAGCGGGAGTGGGAGATACGCAGTATTTT.